Following are 29 T cell receptor beta chains from one sample sequenced in a study of blood T cell repertoires in COVID-19. Using immunoSEQ multiplex PCR, the repertoire was profiled, and TCRdb retains in-frame clones only, with some absent. The profile covers roughly 180,000 clones, with over 75% appearing a single time and 1.2% taken by the ten largest. The sequenced material came from peripheral blood. These receptors were taken from a man aged 60-69 years who had recovered from COVID-19.

This rearrangement joins TRBV5-4 to TRBJ1-2; tentatively, D is TRBD1 (5 bases). This CDR3 comprises 13 residues. The germline V gene encodes CDR1 SGHNT and CDR2 YYREEE (reference sequence). Trimming took off 5 bases at V and 4 bases at J, with 12 bases between the two ends. The CDR3 reads CASSRDDSYGYTF. The CDR3 DNA is TGTGCCAGCAGTCGTGACGACAGCTATGGCTACACCTTC.

The chain recombines TRBV2 with TRBJ2-7, with TRBD2 as a possible D gene (6 bases). The CDR3 extends over 12 amino acids. Germline values: CDR1 SNHLY, CDR2 FYNNEI. The V end was cut by 7 bases, the J end by 0 bases, with 7 bases between. Here the CDR3 reads CASKEGSYEQYF. The CDR3 DNA sequence: TGTGCCAGCAAGGAGGGCTCCTACGAGCAGTACTTC.

The chain employs TRBV4-2 and TRBJ2-3; TRBD2 might be the D (6 bases). The CDR3 covers 16 residues. V was trimmed by 1 base and J by 6 bases, leaving 17 bases between them. Germline V lookup: CDR1 LGHNA, CDR2 YNFKEQ. The CDR3 nucleotides read TGTGCCAGCAGCCAAGGGGTAACGGGGGAATTGGATACGCAGTATTTT. Protein product: CASSQGVTGELDTQYF.

The table lists this clone with a count of one. The rearrangement joins TRBV7-2 to TRBJ2-7; TRBD2 is a possible D gene (6 bases). The CDR3 contains 14 residues. Deletions cut 0 bases from V and 1 base from J, with 7 bases between. Germline-derived CDR1 and CDR2 are SGHTA and FQGNSA. The CDR3 DNA is TGTGCCAGCAGCTTAGCGGAGGGATCCTACGAGCAGTACTTC. Its translation is CASSLAEGSYEQYF.

V and J are TRBV9 and TRBJ2-7; no definite D call. V dropped 4 bases and J dropped 6 bases, with 32 bases sitting between them. This CDR3 spans 19 amino acids. In germline, CDR1 is SGDLS, CDR2 YYNGEE. CDR3 sequence reads: CASSPSAARPLGTGREQYF. CDR3 in DNA: TGTGCCAGCAGCCCTAGTGCGGCTCGCCCCCTCGGAACCGGTCGCGAGCAGTACTTC.

V is TRBV5-5 and J is TRBJ2-5; 7 nucleotides align to TRBD1. The CDR3 length is 15 residues. The V gene's germline CDR1 is SGHKS and CDR2 YYEKEE (reference sequence). Unmatched junction bases numbered 6, after V lost 2 bases and J lost 2 bases. The CDR3 DNA reads as TGTGCCAGCAGCTTAGGGACAGCCGTACAAGAGACCCAGTACTTC. Its translation is CASSLGTAVQETQYF. Combining the CDR3 with reference TRBV5-5 and TRBJ2-5 gives the whole variable domain DAGVTQSPTHLIKTRGQQVTLRCSPISGHKSVSWYQQVLGQGPQFIFQYYEKEERGRGNFPDRFSARQFPNYSSELNVNALLLGDSALYLCASSLGTAVQETQYFGPGTRLLVL.

This rearrangement joins TRBV7-9 to TRBJ2-7, with a possible D match to TRBD2 (6 bases). CDR3 length equals 13 residues. The V gene lost 8 bases and the J gene lost 2 bases, with 13 bases spanning the gap. Germline V CDR1 and CDR2: SEHNR, FQNEAQ (reference sequence). The CDR3 sequence is CASGGRGPYEQYF. The CDR3 DNA reads TGTGCCAGCGGAGGGCGGGGCCCCTACGAGCAGTACTTC.

This sequence joins TRBV6-5 and TRBJ1-6, with a weak D call TRBD1 (5 bases). Germline V lookup: CDR1 MNHEY, CDR2 SVGAGI. The ends were cut back, 2 bases at V and 8 bases at J, with 13 bases in the middle. The CDR3 runs 15 residues. The CDR3 DNA sequence: TGTGCCAGCAGTTACGCCAGGGCGGTAGATTCACCCCTCCACTTT. This codes for CASSYARAVDSPLHF.

V and J are TRBV4-1 and TRBJ1-1, with TRBD1 identical over 10 bases. Looked up from germline, CDR1 is MGHRA and CDR2 is YSYEKL. The CDR3 loop spans 15 amino acids. The junction had 2 bases not matched to a gene; V was cut back by 3 bases and J by 1 base. The CDR3, as DNA: TGCGCCAGCAGCCAGACAGGGGGCCCGAACACTGAAGCTTTCTTT. Its protein product is CASSQTGGPNTEAFF.

The chain employs TRBV18 and TRBJ2-7, with TRBD1 identical over 8 bases. Trimming took 2 bases from V and 1 from J; bases not matched to a gene: 10. The CDR3 contains 17 residues. The germline gives CDR1 KGHSH, CDR2 LQKENI. This CDR3 is CASSPFQGADTSYEQYF. In DNA form, the CDR3 reads TGTGCCAGCTCACCATTCCAGGGGGCCGATACTTCCTACGAGCAGTACTTC.

The rearrangement links TRBV6-5 to TRBJ1-1, with TRBD1 as a possible D gene (5 bases). The germline V gene encodes CDR1 MNHEY and CDR2 SVGAGI. The CDR3 runs to 13 residues. The V end lost 6 bases, the J end lost 8 bases, and 16 bases lay between the germline ends. This CDR3 reads CASRINWGDEAFF. CDR3 DNA: TGTGCCAGCAGGATAAATTGGGGGGACGAAGCTTTCTTT.

This chain connects TRBV6-1 to TRBJ2-3; D is perhaps TRBD1 (5 bases). The CDR3 loop spans 13 amino acids. Germline CDR1 MNHNS, CDR2 SASEGT. Trimming stripped 3 bases from V and 6 bases from J, with 10 bases between. The CDR3 here is CASSDQGWDTQYF. CDR3 DNA: TGTGCCAGCAGTGACCAGGGATGGGATACGCAGTATTTT.

The chain links TRBV15 to TRBJ1-2; D might be TRBD1 (5 bases). V lost 0 bases and J lost 4, with 12 bases in between. This CDR3 comprises 15 residues. Germline CDR1 reads LNHNV; CDR2 reads YYDKDF (reference sequence). CDR3 residues: CATSRDRGILYGYTF. CDR3 nucleotide sequence: TGTGCCACCAGCAGAGATCGGGGGATCCTCTATGGCTACACCTTC.

V gene TRBV19 combines with J gene TRBJ2-3; 11 bases agree with TRBD2. Per germline, CDR1 LNHDA and CDR2 SQIVND (reference sequence). Trimming removed 4 bases from V and 3 bases from J; junction bases left unmatched: 15. CDR3 length: 19 residues. This chain's CDR3 is CASSKGGLAEHLGTDTQYF. DNA for the CDR3: TGTGCCAGTAGTAAAGGGGGACTAGCGGAACACTTGGGGACAGATACGCAGTATTTT.

V gene TRBV5-1 combines with J gene TRBJ2-1, with a weak D call TRBD2 (5 bases). V was pared by 0 bases and J by 0 bases, with 13 bases between. This CDR3 is built from 17 residues. Germline assignment: CDR1 SGHRS and CDR2 YFSETQ. Here the CDR3 DNA reads TGCGCCAGCAGCTTGGCCGGGCTAGGGAGCTCCTACAATGAGCAGTTCTTC. Translated: CASSLAGLGSSYNEQFF.

The V call is TRBV6-5, the J call TRBJ1-2; 7 nucleotides match TRBD1. CDR3 length: 15 residues. Germline V lookup: CDR1 MNHEY, CDR2 SVGAGI. Unmatched junction bases numbered 13, after V lost 8 bases and J lost 4 bases. The CDR3: CASDVGDSLSYGYTF. The CDR3 bases are TGTGCCAGCGACGTCGGGGACAGTCTTTCCTATGGCTACACCTTC.

V is TRBV3-1 (or the pseudogene TRBV3-2) and J is TRBJ2-4; TRBD2 might be the D (6 bases). The CDR3 totals 17 residues. The germline V gene has CDR1 LGHDT and CDR2 YNNKEL (reference sequence). The V end lost 0 bases, the J end lost 8 bases, and 20 bases lay between the germline ends. The CDR3 loop is CASSQDSGGGSLDIQYF. CDR3 in DNA: TGTGCCAGCAGCCAAGATTCGGGTGGAGGGTCTCTAGACATTCAGTACTTC.

The gene calls are TRBV4-3 and TRBJ2-1; 7 nucleotides match TRBD2. The V gene end was trimmed by 2 bases and the J gene end by 13 bases; junction bases not matched to a gene: 11. The length of the CDR3 is 14 residues. Germline lookup yields CDR1 LGHNA and CDR2 YSLEER. DNA for the CDR3: TGCGCCAGCAGCCAACACCTGGATGGGGGGGAACAGTTCTTC. Translated: CASSQHLDGGEQFF.

The chain uses TRBV11-1 and TRBJ2-3, with a tentative D call TRBD1 (5 bases). V lost 5 bases and J 4 bases, leaving 13 bases between the germline ends. The length of the CDR3 is 14 residues. CDR1 is SGHAT, CDR2 FQDESV, per germline (reference sequence). Here the CDR3 reads CASSLDRNSDTQYF. The CDR3 nucleotides read TGTGCCAGCAGCCTTGACAGAAACTCAGATACGCAGTATTTT.

The chain employs TRBV4-2 and TRBJ2-7; D is perhaps TRBD1 (6 bases). The CDR3 length is 13 residues. The germline V gene has CDR1 LGHNA and CDR2 YNFKEQ. V was clipped by 1 base and J by 7 bases, with 11 bases between them. The chain's CDR3 is CASSQGGPREQYF. In DNA, the CDR3 is TGTGCCAGCAGCCAAGGGGGGCCTAGGGAGCAGTACTTC.

The genes are TRBV14 and TRBJ2-2, with a weak D call TRBD1 (5 bases). The CDR3 has 21 amino acids. Germline V CDR1 and CDR2: SGHDN, FVKESK. The V gene lost 7 bases and the J gene lost 5 bases, with 35 bases spanning the gap. The CDR3 region is CASKCARGRLIIKQVTGELFF. In nucleotides, the CDR3 is TGTGCCAGCAAATGTGCTAGGGGTCGTCTTATTATCAAACAGGTAACCGGGGAGCTGTTTTTT.

V is TRBV12-3 or TRBV12-4 and J is TRBJ1-1; D is undetermined. This CDR3 has 13 residues. V gave up 5 bases and J gave up 1 base, with 8 bases separating them. CDR3 bases: TGTGCCAGCAGTCTTGCACAGAACACTGAAGCTTTCTTT. It is translated as CASSLAQNTEAFF.

V and J are TRBV2 and TRBJ2-3, with TRBD2 matching over 13 bases. CDR3 size: 21 residues. Germline V gene sequence: CDR1 SNHLY, CDR2 FYNNEI. With V trimmed by 6 bases and J by 0 bases, 18 bases remained unmatched. The CDR3 sequence is CASSGPTSGGAFEPSTDTQYF. The CDR3 DNA sequence: TGTGCCAGCAGCGGCCCTACTAGCGGGGGGGCTTTTGAACCCAGCACAGATACGCAGTATTTT.

The chain carries TRBV25-1 and TRBJ1-1; D remains unclear. The CDR3 contains 16 residues. Trimming removed 3 bases from V and 2 bases from J, with 16 bases in between. Germline-derived CDR1 and CDR2 are MGHDK and SYGVNS. As DNA, the CDR3 is TGTGCCAGCAGTGACCTGAGAGGTGGAGGCAACACTGAAGCTTTCTTT. This sequence encodes CASSDLRGGGNTEAFF. The full variable domain, in which reference TRBV25-1 and TRBJ1-1 provide the parts outside the CDR3, is EADIYQTPRYLVIGTGKKITLECSQTMGHDKMYWYQQDPGMELHLIHYSYGVNSTEKGDLSSESTVSRIRTEHFPLTLESARPSHTSQYLCASSDLRGGGNTEAFFGQGTRLTVV.

V is TRBV29-1 and J is TRBJ1-2; TRBD1 might be the D (5 bases). V lost 3 bases and J 3 bases, leaving 20 bases between the germline ends. The CDR3 length is 16 residues. CDR1 is SQVTM, CDR2 ANQGSEA, per germline. Here the CDR3 DNA reads TGCAGCGTTGAGGAACGAAGAGACAGTCGTTACTATGGCTACACCTTC. Translation: CSVEERRDSRYYGYTF.

Note on this clone: Other DNA sequences in this sample translate to the same CDR3. This chain connects TRBV5-5 to TRBJ1-2, with 10 positions matching TRBD1. Unmatched junction bases numbered 4, after V lost 1 base and J lost 4 bases. Germline CDR1 and CDR2: SGHKS and YYEKEE (reference sequence). This CDR3 is 15 amino acids long. The CDR3 DNA sequence: TGTGCCAGCAGCTTGCTAGGACAGGGGGGCTATGGCTACACCTTC. Translation: CASSLLGQGGYGYTF.

This chain joins TRBV3-1 (or the pseudogene TRBV3-2) and TRBJ2-2; D remains unclear. The CDR3 has 15 residues. Trimming took off 4 bases at V and 7 bases at J, with 16 bases between the two ends. Germline V gives CDR1 LGHDT, CDR2 YNNKEL (reference sequence). The CDR3 sequence: CASSPASQSYGELFF. The CDR3 DNA reads as TGTGCCAGCAGCCCTGCGAGCCAAAGCTACGGGGAGCTGTTTTTT.

The rearrangement joins TRBV7-8 to TRBJ1-2, with a tentative D call TRBD1 (6 bases). Germline CDR1 SGHVS, CDR2 FQNEAQ. The CDR3 sequence is 15 residues long. V shed 5 bases and J shed 6 bases, with 19 bases lying between them. The CDR3 here is CASSPVTTGKNGYTF. CDR3 nucleotide sequence: TGTGCCAGCAGCCCCGTTACTACAGGGAAGAATGGCTACACCTTC.

J is TRBJ1-3 and V is TRBV18; D call uncertain. CDR3 length: 14 residues. Germline CDR1 and CDR2: KGHSH and LQKENI. Trimming took 4 bases from V and 0 from J, leaving 7 bases between them. The CDR3 DNA reads as TGTGCCAGCTCACTCGACATCTCTGGAAACACCATATATTTT. Translating gives CASSLDISGNTIYF.